These T cell receptor beta chains were read from a single sample in a study of CD8 T cells in ankylosing spondylitis. MiXCR, run by TCRdb on the 5' RACE reads, gives a single entry per CDR3 protein. Among 250,000 to 400,000 distinct CDR3 sequences listed, about 9.9% were seen once. What was sequenced was blood, either unsorted or a sorted T cell fraction (not recorded which). All receptors derive from a female donor with ankylosing spondylitis or in good health (not recorded which). Each CDR3 is given with its conserved first and last residue. D genes are given only for firm matches. Clone sizes are given selectively: once, few, many, or a class where the clone is expanded.

TGTGCCAGCAGCTCTACGTGGGGGAACTACGAGCAGTACTTC	CASSSTWGNYEQYF	.	.	TRBV11-3	TRBJ2-7
TGCGCCAGCAGCCAAGAATCGAGGGGGTTGGGCTCCTACGAGCAGTACTTC	CASSQESRGLGSYEQYF	few	.	TRBV4-3	TRBJ2-7
TGTGCCAGCAGCAGGACTAGCGGGGTGAACACCGGGGAGCTGTTTTTT	CASSRTSGVNTGELFF	many	TRBD2	TRBV4-2	TRBJ2-2
TGTGCCAGCAGCCGCCCCCGGACTAGCGGCCCGGTGGTTAATGAGCAGTTCTTC	CASSRPRTSGPVVNEQFF	few	TRBD2	TRBV3-1	TRBJ2-1
TGCGCCAGCAGCTTCAACCTCCCAGGGGCGGGAGGGCCCAATGAGCAGTTCTTC	CASSFNLPGAGGPNEQFF	many	TRBD2	TRBV5-1	TRBJ2-1
TGTGCCAGCAGCCCGCTTAAGTCCAGGGAGGGGACTGAAGCTTTCTTT	CASSPLKSREGTEAFF	.	.	TRBV14	TRBJ1-1
TGTGCCAGCAGGGCCACTAGTGGAGGCACAGATACGCAGTATTTT	CASRATSGGTDTQYF	many	.	TRBV6-1	TRBJ2-3
TGTGCCAGCAGCCCTACAGGGGGAGGGCCTGTAGATACGCAGTATTTT	CASSPTGGGPVDTQYF	.	.	TRBV4-2	TRBJ2-3
TGCAGTGCTATGGACAGGGGACGCGGAGAGACCCAGTACTTC	CSAMDRGRGETQYF	few	TRBD1	TRBV20-1	TRBJ2-5
TGTGCCAGCAGTTTGGGGCTGTCTTCCTACAATGAGCACTTCTTC	CASSLGLSSYNEHFF	.	.	TRBV28	TRBJ2-1
TGTGCCAGCAGGAAGGACAGGGTGCAGAACACCGGGGAGCTGTTTTTT	CASRKDRVQNTGELFF	many	TRBD1	TRBV3-1	TRBJ2-2
TGCAGTGCTTCGACTAGCGGGGACTACAATGAGCAGTTCTTC	CSASTSGDYNEQFF	many	TRBD2	TRBV20-1	TRBJ2-1
TGTGCCAGCAGCCAAGGGAAGGGACTAGCGATGAACAATGAGCAGTTCTTC	CASSQGKGLAMNNEQFF	few	TRBD2	TRBV3-1	TRBJ2-1
TGCAGTGCTTCAATGGGGACAGGAGAGACCCAGTACTTC	CSASMGTGETQYF	many	TRBD1	TRBV20-1	TRBJ2-5
TGCAGCGTGACTTCGGGCCCCCAGAATGAAAAACTGTTTTTT	CSVTSGPQNEKLFF	many	.	TRBV29-1	TRBJ1-4
TGTGCCAGCAGTTTAGCACTAGCGGGGGTATTAGATACGCAGTATTTT	CASSLALAGVLDTQYF	.	TRBD2	TRBV12-3/TRBV12-4	TRBJ2-3
TGTGCCAGCAGCTTAGCGCTGACTTACGGGTCCTACGAGCAGTACTTC	CASSLALTYGSYEQYF	few	.	TRBV7-2	TRBJ2-7
TGCAGTGCACGCTCTGCGCGCAATGAGCAGTTCTTC	CSARSARNEQFF	.	.	TRBV20-1	TRBJ2-1
TGTGCCAGCACCAGGGGACAGGGGGCGCGTACTGAAGCTTTCTTT	CASTRGQGARTEAFF	many	TRBD1	TRBV28	TRBJ1-1
TGCGCCAGCAGCAAAAGCCAGGGGGCAGTGCGGGAAAAACTGTTTTTT	CASSKSQGAVREKLFF	.	TRBD1	TRBV5-1	TRBJ1-4
TGCGCCAGCAGCCCCACAGGGTCGAATACGCAGTATTTT	CASSPTGSNTQYF	many	.	TRBV5-1	TRBJ2-3
TGTGCCAGCAGTTTAGGGGTCGGCACTGAAGCTTTCTTT	CASSLGVGTEAFF	many	.	TRBV12-3/TRBV12-4	TRBJ1-1
TGTGCCAGCAGCCGTGGACAGGGCCCCACAGATACGCAGTATTTT	CASSRGQGPTDTQYF	many	TRBD1	TRBV5-6	TRBJ2-3
TGTGCCAGCAGCTTAGTAACGGGATACAATGAGCAGTTCTTC	CASSLVTGYNEQFF	.	.	TRBV11-2	TRBJ2-1
TGTGCCAGCAGCTCGGGACTAGCGGATTACAATGAGCAGTTCTTC	CASSSGLADYNEQFF	.	TRBD2	TRBV7-9	TRBJ2-1
TGTGCCAGCAGTCCCACGGGAACTGGAAACACCATATATTTT	CASSPTGTGNTIYF	.	.	TRBV28	TRBJ1-3
TGCAGTGCTAGAGATTTGCAAGGACAAAATTCACCCCTCCACTTT	CSARDLQGQNSPLHF	many	.	TRBV20-1	TRBJ1-6
TGCAGTGCTGGGGGTATGGACAAAAACATTCAGTACTTC	CSAGGMDKNIQYF	.	.	TRBV20-1	TRBJ2-4
TGTGCCAGCAGTCGCGGGGTTCCTAACACCGGGGAGCTGTTTTTT	CASSRGVPNTGELFF	few	.	TRBV12-3/TRBV12-4	TRBJ2-2
TGTGCCAGCAGCCCGAATAGCGGGACAGCCTACCAAGAGACCCAGTACTTC	CASSPNSGTAYQETQYF	many	.	TRBV5-4	TRBJ2-5
TGCAGTGCTAATGGACAGGACTACGAGCAGTACTTC	CSANGQDYEQYF	.	TRBD1	TRBV20-1	TRBJ2-7
TGCAGTGCCAGCGGGACAGAGAATCAGCCCCAGCATTTT	CSASGTENQPQHF	many	TRBD1	TRBV20-1	TRBJ1-5
TGTGCCAGCAGCGTAGAGGGTGGGCCTTCCCCCAAAAACATTCAGTACTTC	CASSVEGGPSPKNIQYF	few	.	TRBV9	TRBJ2-4
TGTGCCAGCAGTCCCGCGGTGCTACTAGCAGCGATCACCGGGGAGCTGTTTTTT	CASSPAVLLAAITGELFF	many	.	TRBV7-8	TRBJ2-2
TGTGCCAGCAGTTTCGGACTAGCGGGAGGTTATGGGGCTATAGATACGCAGTATTTT	CASSFGLAGGYGAIDTQYF	few	TRBD2	TRBV27	TRBJ2-3
TGCGCCAGCAGTCTGCTTTTAACCTACGAGCAGTACTTC	CASSLLLTYEQYF	.	.	TRBV10-2	TRBJ2-7
TGTGCCAGCAGCTTAGTCGGGCCCGACAGAAACAATGAGCAGTTCTTC	CASSLVGPDRNNEQFF	many	.	TRBV7-9	TRBJ2-1
TGTGCCAGCAGCCACACAGATACGCAGTATTTT	CASSHTDTQYF	many	.	TRBV7-9	TRBJ2-3
TGTGCCTGCCTTGGGGAGGACAGCACAGATACGCAGTATTTT	CACLGEDSTDTQYF	.	.	TRBV30	TRBJ2-3
TGCAGCATTGGGACCTCCCTTTCCTACGAGCAGTACTTC	CSIGTSLSYEQYF	many	.	TRBV20-1	TRBJ2-7
TGCAGTGCCCTAGAACGGCTGGGGATCGGAATCTCTGAAGCTTTCTTT	CSALERLGIGISEAFF	many	.	TRBV20-1	TRBJ1-1
TGTGCCAGCAGCTTAGGGGGCACGGACTATGGCTACACCTTC	CASSLGGTDYGYTF	many	.	TRBV7-2	TRBJ1-2
TGTGCCAGCAGCTTAGGGTCGGGGACGGGCACTGAAGCTTTCTTT	CASSLGSGTGTEAFF	few	.	TRBV7-2	TRBJ1-1
TGTGCCAGCCATCTCGACTCGAGCTCCTACAATGAGCAGTTCTTC	CASHLDSSSYNEQFF	.	.	TRBV2	TRBJ2-1
TGTGCCAGCAGCTTAGTCGGCCGGTCGGAGACCCAGTACTTC	CASSLVGRSETQYF	few	.	TRBV7-9	TRBJ2-5
TGCAGCGTTGCTCCCGGGACTGAAGCTTTCTTT	CSVAPGTEAFF	many	.	TRBV29-1	TRBJ1-1
TGCGCCAGCAGCTCCCGACAGGATAATGAAAAACTGTTTTTT	CASSSRQDNEKLFF	.	.	TRBV5-1	TRBJ1-4
TGTGCCAGCAGCTTGGGTTTAGGGACAGGGTCCCTCCGGAACACCGGGGAGCTGTTTTTT	CASSLGLGTGSLRNTGELFF	many	TRBD1	TRBV5-4	TRBJ2-2
TGTGCCAGCAGCTTAGAACCGGGTTTCCCTGGGGAGCAGTACTTC	CASSLEPGFPGEQYF	.	.	TRBV7-2	TRBJ2-7
TGCAGTGCTAGGTCGGGACATCAAGAGACCCAGTACTTC	CSARSGHQETQYF	few	.	TRBV20-1	TRBJ2-5